The following is a T cell receptor (beta chain) sequence with its context. Participant ages covered roughly 18 to 89 years across 24 US areas. The entry originates in a study of blood T cell repertoires in COVID-19. About the study: Samples of COVID-19 (acute and convalescent) were obtained from the United States, Italy and Spain. T cells, B-cell-depleted T cells, or PBMCs provided the cDNA or gDNA that served as material.

Original data processing: Using reference gene primer amplification, nucleated cell counts were estimated. Sequencing was performed with immunoSEQ multiplex PCR; in TCRdb, only in-frame clones are kept and a portion is missing. D and trimming come from the DNA, and the V and J calls and clone size come from that table. Found here are approximately 150,000 clones, more than 75% of them singletons; the top ten hold over 0.95%. The CDR3 runs 13 residues. J gave up 7 bases and V 5 bases, and 2 bases lay outside the gene matches. The germline CDR1 and CDR2 sequences are SGHAT and FQDESV (reference sequence).

This chain connects TRBV11-1 to TRBJ1-5; 10 nucleotides agree with TRBD1. The sequence was obtained from a human donor with acute COVID-19. The donor label of this sample is uncertain. The sequencing sample was made of PBMCs or T cells enriched from blood (not recorded which). Here the CDR3 reads CASSPDRGQPQHF. CDR3 coding DNA: TGTGCCAGCAGCCCGGACAGGGGGCAGCCCCAGCATTTT. Variable domain in full (rest from reference TRBV11-1 and TRBJ1-5): EAEVAQSPRYKITEKSQAVAFWCDPISGHATLYWYRQILGQGPELLVQFQDESVVDDSQLPKDRFSAERLKGVDSTLKIQPAELGDSAMYLCASSPDRGQPQHFGDGTRLSIL.